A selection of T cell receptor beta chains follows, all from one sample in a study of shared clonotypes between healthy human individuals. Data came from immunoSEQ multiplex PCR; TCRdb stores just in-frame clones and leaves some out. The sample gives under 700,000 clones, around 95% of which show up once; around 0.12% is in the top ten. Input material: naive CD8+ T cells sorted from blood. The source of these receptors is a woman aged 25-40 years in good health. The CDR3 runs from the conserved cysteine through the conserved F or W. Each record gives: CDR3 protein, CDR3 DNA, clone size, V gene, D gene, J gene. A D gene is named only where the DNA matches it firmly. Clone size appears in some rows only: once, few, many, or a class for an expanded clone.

CASNFDNPGGVSEAFF,TGTGCCAGCAACTTCGATAACCCGGGAGGGGTAAGCGAAGCTTTCTTT,-,TRBV28,-,TRBJ1-1
CASSFLPWTSAPLNEQFF,TGTGCCAGCAGTTTCCTCCCGTGGACTAGCGCCCCGTTAAATGAGCAGTTCTTC,-,TRBV27,TRBD2,TRBJ2-1
CASSLDEQFF,TGTGCCAGCAGCTTGGATGAGCAGTTCTTC,-,TRBV7-8,-,TRBJ2-1
CASALLGTDTQYF,TGTGCCAGCGCACTTTTGGGGACAGATACGCAGTATTTT,-,TRBV27,-,TRBJ2-3
CASSEPRGSQRDPYEQYF,TGTGCCAGCAGTGAACCCCGAGGGTCCCAGCGGGACCCCTACGAGCAGTACTTC,-,TRBV2,TRBD2,TRBJ2-7
CASTPGGARAGYTF,TGTGCCAGCACCCCCGGTGGGGCTAGGGCTGGCTACACCTTC,-,TRBV27,-,TRBJ1-2
CASSLIRGNGYTF,TGTGCCAGCAGTTTAATCAGGGGGAATGGCTACACCTTC,-,TRBV27,TRBD1,TRBJ1-2
CASAGVMDYGYTF,TGTGCCAGCGCTGGAGTCATGGACTATGGCTACACCTTC,-,TRBV7-8,-,TRBJ1-2
CASSLGPRGINTGELFF,TGTGCCAGCAGTTTGGGCCCTAGAGGAATTAACACCGGGGAGCTGTTTTTT,-,TRBV28,-,TRBJ2-2
CASSPRTGSYTF,TGTGCCAGCAGCCCGCGGACAGGGAGCTACACCTTC,-,TRBV7-9,TRBD1,TRBJ1-2
CSVGDRGLADTQYF,TGCAGCGTTGGCGACAGGGGGCTGGCAGATACGCAGTATTTT,once,TRBV29-1,TRBD1,TRBJ2-3
CASSPTGGPLGMGTEAFF,TGCGCCAGCAGCCCGACAGGGGGTCCTTTAGGTATGGGGACTGAAGCTTTCTTT,-,TRBV5-1,TRBD1,TRBJ1-1
CASSLLVGSTDTQYF,TGTGCCAGCAGTTTATTGGTGGGAAGCACAGATACGCAGTATTTT,-,TRBV27,-,TRBJ2-3
CASSYTGGAEAFF,TGTGCCAGCAGCTATACAGGGGGAGCCGAAGCTTTCTTT,-,TRBV11-3,TRBD1,TRBJ1-1
CASSVPGYEQYF,TGCGCCAGCAGTGTTCCAGGATACGAGCAGTACTTC,-,TRBV10-2,-,TRBJ2-7
CASSRDRSGWDTIYF,TGCGCCAGCAGCCGGGACAGATCGGGATGGGACACCATATATTTT,once,TRBV4-1,TRBD1,TRBJ1-3
CATSTTLLAGATDTQYF,TGTGCCACCAGCACGACTTTACTAGCGGGAGCTACAGATACGCAGTATTTT,-,TRBV15,TRBD2,TRBJ2-3
CASSRRTSGSYNEQFF,TGTGCCAGCAGCCGACGGACTAGCGGGAGTTACAATGAGCAGTTCTTC,-,TRBV7-2,TRBD2,TRBJ2-1
CASSPTGTLDLNTEAFF,TGTGCCAGCAGCCCCACCGGGACGCTTGATCTAAACACTGAAGCTTTCTTT,-,TRBV7-6,-,TRBJ1-1
CASSATGDQNTEAFF,TGTGCCAGCAGCGCTACAGGGGACCAGAACACTGAAGCTTTCTTT,-,TRBV5-5,TRBD1,TRBJ1-1
CASSSTKSSYNEQFF,TGTGCCAGCAGCTCTACTAAGAGCTCCTACAATGAGCAGTTCTTC,-,TRBV7-7,-,TRBJ2-1
CASSLTGGEVQFF,TGTGCCAGCAGCCTAACAGGGGGCGAAGTGCAGTTCTTC,-,TRBV7-2,TRBD1,TRBJ2-1
CASSQSHQNNEQFF,TGCGCCAGCAGCCAAAGTCACCAAAACAATGAGCAGTTCTTC,-,TRBV5-1,-,TRBJ2-1
CASSLADRGAYEQYF,TGTGCCAGCAGCTTAGCGGACAGGGGTGCCTACGAGCAGTACTTC,-,TRBV7-4,TRBD1,TRBJ2-7
CASRHPPWLAGGPEQFF,TGTGCCAGCAGACACCCCCCCTGGTTAGCGGGAGGACCAGAGCAGTTCTTC,-,TRBV28,TRBD2,TRBJ2-1
CASSLAGGINEQYF,TGTGCCAGCAGTCTAGCGGGAGGTATCAACGAGCAGTACTTC,-,TRBV7-9,TRBD2,TRBJ2-7
CASSPPKYF,TGTGCCAGCAGTCCCCCGAAGTACTTC,-,TRBV28,-,TRBJ2-4
CASWDSYSNQPQHF,TGTGCCAGTTGGGACAGCTATAGCAATCAGCCCCAGCATTTT,-,TRBV19,TRBD1,TRBJ1-5
CAISEVNTSEQYF,TGTGCCATCAGTGAGGTGAATACCTCCGAGCAGTACTTC,-,TRBV10-3,-,TRBJ2-7
CASSFDSYGYTF,TGTGCCAGCAGCTTCGACTCCTATGGCTACACCTTC,-,TRBV13,-,TRBJ1-2
CASSQGTSGILLYNEQFF,TGTGCCAGCAGCCAAGGGACTAGCGGGATCCTACTTTACAATGAGCAGTTCTTC,-,TRBV14,TRBD2,TRBJ2-1
CASSGREGNIQYF,TGCGCCAGCTCAGGGCGGGAGGGTAACATTCAGTACTTC,-,TRBV10-2,TRBD2,TRBJ2-4
CASSPATNSYEQYF,TGTGCCAGCAGCCCGGCGACTAACTCCTACGAGCAGTACTTC,once,TRBV6-6,-,TRBJ2-7
CASSLDPLRELSYEQYF,TGTGCCAGCAGCTTGGATCCTTTGCGGGAGCTCTCCTACGAGCAGTACTTC,once,TRBV11-2,TRBD2,TRBJ2-7
CASSPDSDEQFF,TGTGCCAGCAGCCCGGACAGCGATGAGCAGTTCTTC,-,TRBV9,-,TRBJ2-1
CASSLARGSNEQFF,TGTGCCAGCAGCTTAGCGAGGGGTTCGAATGAGCAGTTCTTC,-,TRBV7-9,-,TRBJ2-1
CASSGLEREAFF,TGCGCCAGCAGCGGGCTGGAGAGGGAAGCTTTCTTT,-,TRBV5-1,-,TRBJ1-1
CASSQKSSIRSVGQYF,TGTGCCAGCAGCCAGAAATCTAGCATCCGTTCGGTAGGGCAGTACTTC,-,TRBV14,-,TRBJ2-7
CASSAYLSSYEQYF,TGTGCCAGCAGCGCCTACCTTAGCTCCTACGAGCAGTACTTC,-,TRBV9,-,TRBJ2-7
CASSGTPIYGYTF,TGTGCCAGCAGCGGTACCCCGATCTATGGCTACACCTTC,-,TRBV5-6,-,TRBJ1-2
CASSSPRTGSSYNEQFF,TGCGCCAGCAGCTCCCCCAGAACGGGAAGCTCCTACAATGAGCAGTTCTTC,once,TRBV5-1,-,TRBJ2-1
CASSLVWGTFYEQYF,TGTGCCAGCAGCTTAGTGTGGGGGACTTTTTACGAGCAGTACTTC,-,TRBV11-2,-,TRBJ2-7
CASSALTGEIYGYTF,TGTGCCAGCAGTGCGTTGACAGGGGAGATTTATGGCTACACCTTC,-,TRBV25-1,TRBD1,TRBJ1-2
CASRTGQWGPQYF,TGTGCCAGCAGAACGGGACAGTGGGGCCCGCAGTACTTC,-,TRBV5-6,TRBD1,TRBJ2-7
CASSATGSGETQYF,TGTGCCAGTAGTGCAACAGGGTCGGGGGAGACCCAGTACTTC,-,TRBV19,-,TRBJ2-5
CASSQRGAYSGNTIYF,TGTGCCAGCAGCCAACGGGGGGCTTACTCTGGAAACACCATATATTTT,-,TRBV14,-,TRBJ1-3
CASSPSSGPFSYEQYF,TGTGCCAGCAGTCCCTCTAGCGGGCCATTCTCCTACGAGCAGTACTTC,-,TRBV27,TRBD2,TRBJ2-7
CASSLSPPGQYF,TGTGCCAGCAGTTTATCTCCCCCGGGGCAGTACTTC,-,TRBV27,-,TRBJ2-7
CSVTGLAGGEGTGELFF,TGCAGCGTCACGGGACTAGCGGGAGGAGAAGGCACCGGGGAGCTGTTTTTT,-,TRBV29-1,TRBD2,TRBJ2-2
CASSSGLTYEQYF,TGTGCCAGCAGCTCGGGACTGACCTACGAGCAGTACTTC,-,TRBV5-4,-,TRBJ2-7